Shown below are 5 T cell receptor beta chains from a single sample sequenced in a study. TCRdb recomputed calls from the 5' RACE reads with MiXCR, one row per CDR3 protein. This table holds nearly 55,000 distinct CDR3 sequences, more than 15% found once. Sequencing used naive CD4+ T cells sorted from blood. Specified subset: naive CD4+ T cells, CD4+CD45RA+CD25-. The receptor source for this set is a female donor with breast cancer.

This clonotype has only a few counts. This chain links TRBV5-1 with TRBJ2-3; D possibly matches TRBD1 or TRBD2 (6 bases each). V lost 1 base and J 3 bases, leaving 15 bases between the germline ends. There are 16 residues in the CDR3. The germline V gene encodes CDR1 SGHRS and CDR2 YFSETQ. This CDR3 reads CASSLSLGGRTDTQYF. The CDR3 DNA follows: TGCGCCAGCAGCTTGTCTCTGGGGGGCCGTACAGATACGCAGTATTTT.

Only a few counts were recorded for this clonotype. For the CDR3, the DNA is TGTGCCAGCAGCTCCACCGGGACGGCCCTTTCCTACGAGCAGTACTTC. Its protein product is CASSSTGTALSYEQYF. This chain links TRBV7-9 with TRBJ2-7; D is tentatively TRBD1 or TRBD2 (5 bases each). The germline V gene encodes CDR1 SEHNR and CDR2 FQNEAQ (reference sequence). The CDR3 length is 16 residues. The germline V and J ends were trimmed by 4 bases and 1 base, with 17 bases remaining between them.

The rearrangement links TRBV12-3 or TRBV12-4 to TRBJ2-7, with a weak D call TRBD2 (5 bases). This CDR3 is 12 amino acids long. V shed 5 bases and J shed 3 bases, with 8 bases lying between them. CDR3 bases: TGTGCCAGCAGTCGGGGTCACTACGAGCAGTACTTC. Translated: CASSRGHYEQYF.

This clonotype was seen more than once but under ten times. This rearrangement joins TRBV24-1 to TRBJ2-1; possible D gene TRBD1, 5 bases. This CDR3 is 13 amino acids long. V was clipped by 4 bases and J by 13 bases, with 16 bases between them. CDR1 is KGHDR and CDR2 is SFDVKD in the germline V gene. In DNA form, the CDR3 reads TGTGCCACCAGTGACCGGCAGACAGACCATCAGTTCTTC. It translates to CATSDRQTDHQFF.

The sample holds many counts of this clonotype. The chain recombines TRBV7-2 with TRBJ2-1; D remains unclear. This CDR3 has 14 amino acids. Germline V gene data show CDR1 as SGHTA and CDR2 as FQGNSA. V was cut by 1 base and J by 6 bases, with 10 bases left in between. Written as DNA, the CDR3 is TGTGCCAGCAGCTTAGAACGTCAGTCCAATGAGCAGTTCTTC. Its translation: CASSLERQSNEQFF.